This T cell receptor beta chain was obtained from a study of blood T cell repertoires in COVID-19. Study details: COVID-19 samples from acute and convalescent phases originated in the United States, Italy and Spain. PBMCs, B-cell-depleted T cells, or T cells were the source of the cDNA or gDNA that made up the material.

Under the authors' procedure: Reference gene primers were amplified, and this amplification served to estimate nucleated cell counts. The data were produced by immunoSEQ multiplex PCR, yet TCRdb's version contains in-frame clones alone and is incomplete. V and J calls and clone size follow that table, whereas D and trimming were derived from the DNA. Of about 82,000 clones in the sample, 85% were seen once. The CDR3 is made up of 13 amino acids. The germline V gene encodes CDR1 SQVTM and CDR2 ANQGSEA. J lost 4 bases, V lost 6 bases, and 6 bases had no gene match. Sequenced: peripheral blood. The chain uses TRBV29-1 and TRBJ2-5; 9 bases fit TRBD1. The receptor was derived from a man of 80 years or more with active or convalescent COVID-19. The CDR3 reads CSVKQGAGETQYF. CDR3 coding DNA: TGCAGCGTAAAACAGGGGGCCGGAGAGACCCAGTACTTC.